Sequencing of this TCR beta chain was carried out in a study of blood T cell repertoires in COVID-19 (dated by TCRdb to 2018 to 2021). At the level of the whole study: Samples covering the acute and convalescent phases of COVID-19 were provided by collaborators in the United States, Italy and Spain. Nearly every sample came with metadata listing a de-identified subject ID, COVID-19 status, age in years and sex. Where available, HLA class I and class II types were obtained from metadata supplied by the sample provider rather than from assay-based typing. Deeply sampled blood TCRbeta repertoires from subjects exposed to, actively infected with, or recovered from COVID-19 were included in the dataset. Samples were obtained from the ongoing ImmuneRACE study (first 160 participants) and from some 1,300 subjects provided by 6 global collaborators. A freely available public database, intended as a resource for researchers studying the immune response to SARS-CoV-2, is where the repertoires were released. The prospective study material was composed of cDNA or gDNA derived from T cells, B-cell-depleted T cells, or PBMCs. The investigation overall reported the following: How much clinical and demographic metadata was included differed by source and by participant, and the metadata was provided uncurated.

In regard to this clone: The antigen it binds to is not known. Base-call qualities are not available, and no considerably larger clone is one nucleotide away.

Each collaborating institution followed its own protocols to collect whole blood in K2EDTA tubes. For TCRbeta analysis, collaborators shipped samples as frozen whole blood, isolated PBMCs, or DNA extracted from either of those sample types. The CDR3 has 15 amino acids, counting the end cysteine and phenylalanine. Only the CDR3 part of the read is kept: 45 bases, read in frame from the first base. V has 2 bases trimmed and J has 2 bases trimmed; junction bases matching no gene number 3. The germline V gene (reference sequence) supplies CDR1 GTSNPN and CDR2 SVGIG. TCRbeta CDR3 regions were amplified from genomic DNA by means of the immunoSEQ Assay, a bias-controlled multiplex PCR. The authors' analysis ran thus. Nucleated cell counts per sample were estimated from amplification of reference gene primers within the assay. To quantify the absolute abundance of each unique TCRbeta CDR3 rearrangement, sequence reads were collapsed and filtered. For each sample, productive Simpson clonality was calculated as the square root of Simpson's diversity index across productive rearrangements. Entries here come from immuneACCESS through TCRdb and include only in-frame sequences with V and J called. Some clones fail to appear in such tables; in the studies checked, an unresolved V gene covers under half of the shortfall, and the cause of the remainder is unknown. Clone size and V and J calls were adopted from that table, with D and trimming inferred from the DNA. For this sample the table gives fewer than 500,000 clones, of which 81% were detected only once. Together, the top ten hold about 1.2% of the sample.

The receptor comes from a human donor with acute or convalescent COVID-19. The donor label of this sample is uncertain. The chain employs TRBV30 and TRBJ2-7; 13 central nucleotides agree with TRBD2. Sequenced input: peripheral blood. The nucleotide sequence reads TGTGCCTGGAGTTCGGGACTAGCGGGACCCTACGAGCAGTACTTC. Its coded protein is CAWSSGLAGPYEQYF.